This TCR beta chain is from a study of T cells in women clearing cervical HPV infection. For the study at large: With HLA typing for only a few women, HLA confounding remains possible. Overall study results and limits: CIN3+ cases had significantly higher TCR richness than controls; evenness did not differ.

Regarding this clone: As yet, its antigen is unknown.

Produced via immunoSEQ multiplex PCR; TCRdb's table is partial and in-frame only. The sample is made up of about 31,000 clones, and the top ten hold around 9.2% of it. The TCR sequence derives from a woman aged 18-69 years with a cervical HPV16 infection that either progressed to CIN3+ or cleared (not recorded which). Sequenced input: blood buffy coat.

Partial CDR3 DNA: TGCGCCAGCAGCTTCTCGGGACAGGTGAACACTGAA. Translated, it gives CASSFSGQVNTE. The CDR3 in full is CASSFSGQVNTEAFF. The rearrangement uses TRBV5-1 and TRBJ1-1; 8 bases are a match to TRBD1. The read terminates 3 residues ahead of where the CDR3 ends, so the germline J gene completes it. This CDR3 spans 15 amino acids. Germline CDR1 SGHRS, CDR2 YFSETQ. The V and J ends lost 2 bases and 0 bases, in that order; junction bases with no gene match: 3.